Listed below are T cell receptor beta chains from one sample, sequenced in a study of long-term antiretroviral therapy in people with HIV. Measured with immunoSEQ multiplex PCR; TCRdb has only the in-frame clones, and not every one. The repertoire holds roughly 25,000 clones, about 80% seen once, with 5.5% in the top ten. Sequences were derived from unsorted PBMCs, sampled 1.1 years before starting antiretroviral therapy. The receptors shown here come from a woman aged 25 to 45 with HIV. Each CDR3 is given without its conserved first and last residue.

v_gene,CDR3aa
TRBV29-1,SVGQVRNEQF
TRBV10-3,AISEQGAGGYT
TRBV7-6,ASSLPAGGLNEQF
TRBV10-3,AISESWQGGAEAF
TRBV10-1,ASRGGTGGAKNTEAF
TRBV10-2,ASSEPRGLAEVTQY
TRBV11-2,ASSSLQGAGETQY
TRBV5-1,ASSPQGDYGYT
TRBV2,ASIQAAIYEQY
TRBV30,ARGQGLTDTQY
TRBV5-5,ASSLDRMNTEAF
TRBV19,ASRSSGGAWTDTQY
TRBV7-2,ASSPGRRPTNTEAF
TRBV29-1,SVAPREAYEQY
TRBV5-6,ASSLDVGNSPLH
TRBV30,ARQGMNTEAF
TRBV2,ASIMGTGELF
TRBV7-2,ASSWPSFRGVSDGYT
TRBV7-2,ASSSPTPTNYGYT
TRBV6-5,ASSPGTVPWEQF
TRBV19,ASLPPGGASYGYT
TRBV9,ASSRTGSSWPQH
TRBV9,ASSVAAQGDTEAF
TRBV7-9,ASSLVSKEQF
TRBV6-1,ASKNWDSPLH
TRBV27,ASSRQGGQPQH
TRBV9,ASSVDGGSSYNSPLH
TRBV11-2,ASKPLQGRGADTQY
TRBV7-7,ASRAGTANTGELF
TRBV29-1,SVRAPGMNTGELF
TRBV6-1,ASLAPAKEQF
TRBV7-2,ASSSLLFGEKLF
TRBV27,ASRGGGAVNQPQH
TRBV30,AWSTLVGGNSPLH
TRBV14,ASSQDLGRVSGYT
TRBV2,ASRGEHSTGELF
TRBV10-3,AIRDMGYFYGYT
TRBV30,AWSVTGLGEKLF
TRBV29-1,SVEEGTGGEETQY
TRBV27,ASSSVTSPPTPQH
TRBV11-2,ASSLGAGTNSPLH
TRBV15,ATSREASQLRGYT
TRBV2,ASRARGGPGEEQF
TRBV5-6,ASSETGTGQETQY
TRBV5-5,ASSWAWGLNTEAF
TRBV18,ASSRDRDYYSYEQY
TRBV5-1,ASSLGAGDGYT
TRBV27,ASTAGTNQF
TRBV13,ASSARLAGVETQY
TRBV6-1,ASSEDRASANEKLF
TRBV7-3,ASSSTGGGNTIY
TRBV7-9,ASSLSGGDTQY
TRBV6-5,ASSRDRDQPQH
TRBV28,ATSLGGASINGYT
TRBV30,ASTANYGYT